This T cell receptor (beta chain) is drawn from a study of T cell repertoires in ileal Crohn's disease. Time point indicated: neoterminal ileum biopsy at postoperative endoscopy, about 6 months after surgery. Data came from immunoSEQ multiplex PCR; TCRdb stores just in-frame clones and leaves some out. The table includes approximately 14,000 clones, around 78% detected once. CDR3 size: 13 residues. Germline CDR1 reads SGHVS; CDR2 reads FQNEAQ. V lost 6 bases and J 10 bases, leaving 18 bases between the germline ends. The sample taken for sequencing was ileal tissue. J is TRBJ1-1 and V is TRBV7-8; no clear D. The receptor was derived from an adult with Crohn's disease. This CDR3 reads CASRPHQETRAFF. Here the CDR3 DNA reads TGTGCCAGCAGGCCCCACCAGGAAACCAGAGCTTTCTTT.